These T cell receptor beta chains were read from a single sample in a study of T cell responses to AZD1222 COVID-19 vaccine. Sequenced by immunoSEQ multiplex PCR; TCRdb stores in-frame clones only, minus some. The repertoire has about 120,000 clones, roughly nine tenths of them found once; the top ten carry around 1.6%. This material consisted of peripheral blood, taken 28 days after the second AZD1222 dose. The source of these receptors is an adult who received the AZD1222 COVID-19 vaccine. The CDR3 runs from the conserved cysteine through the conserved F or W. Each record gives: D gene, clone size, V gene, J gene, CDR3 DNA, CDR3 protein. D genes are given only for firm matches. Size is omitted from some rows. Given values are once, few, many or a class for expanded clones.

D gene: NA
clone size: NA
V gene: TRBV9
J gene: TRBJ2-2
CDR3 DNA: TGTGCCAGCAGCGTAAGTCTAGCTGGCGGGGAGCTGTTTTTT
CDR3 protein: CASSVSLAGGELFF

D gene: TRBD2
clone size: NA
V gene: TRBV28
J gene: TRBJ2-1
CDR3 DNA: TGTGCCAGCAGTTTGTGGCTAGCGGGAAGATACAATGAGCAGTTCTTC
CDR3 protein: CASSLWLAGRYNEQFF

D gene: TRBD2
clone size: NA
V gene: TRBV3-1/TRBV3-2
J gene: TRBJ2-1
CDR3 DNA: TGTGCCAGCAGCCAAGAGGGGGGGGATGAGCAGTTCTTC
CDR3 protein: CASSQEGGDEQFF

D gene: TRBD2
clone size: NA
V gene: TRBV28
J gene: TRBJ2-3
CDR3 DNA: TGTGCCAGCAGTTTCCGGGGGGGGGCAGATACGCAGTATTTT
CDR3 protein: CASSFRGGADTQYF

D gene: NA
clone size: NA
V gene: TRBV2
J gene: TRBJ2-5
CDR3 DNA: TGTGCCAGCGGACGAGGATCAGGGCCTACCCAGTACTTC
CDR3 protein: CASGRGSGPTQYF

D gene: NA
clone size: NA
V gene: TRBV3-1/TRBV3-2
J gene: TRBJ2-3
CDR3 DNA: TGTGCCAGCAGCCAAGTGAGTGGAATCACAGATACGCAGTATTTT
CDR3 protein: CASSQVSGITDTQYF

D gene: TRBD2
clone size: NA
V gene: TRBV5-1
J gene: TRBJ2-2
CDR3 DNA: TGCGCCAGCAGCCTTTCACTAGCGGCCCACGGGGAGCTGTTTTTT
CDR3 protein: CASSLSLAAHGELFF

D gene: NA
clone size: NA
V gene: TRBV3-1/TRBV3-2
J gene: TRBJ1-1
CDR3 DNA: TGTGCCAGCAGCCCAGACGAAGGAGGGTGGATAGAGAACACTGAAGCTTTCTTT
CDR3 protein: CASSPDEGGWIENTEAFF

D gene: NA
clone size: NA
V gene: TRBV5-1
J gene: TRBJ1-5
CDR3 DNA: TGCGCCAGCTCCCTGGGGTCGGGCGATCAGCCCCAGCATTTT
CDR3 protein: CASSLGSGDQPQHF

D gene: TRBD2
clone size: NA
V gene: TRBV7-6
J gene: TRBJ2-7
CDR3 DNA: TGTGCCAGCAGCCCCCGGGGTAGCGGGAGGGCCTTACTCGAGCAGTACTTC
CDR3 protein: CASSPRGSGRALLEQYF

D gene: NA
clone size: once
V gene: TRBV27
J gene: TRBJ2-7
CDR3 DNA: TGTGCCAGCAGCCCAGGAGCCAGATACCTACGCGAGCAGTACTTC
CDR3 protein: CASSPGARYLREQYF

D gene: NA
clone size: medium-sized
V gene: TRBV4-1
J gene: TRBJ2-7
CDR3 DNA: TGCGCCAGCTCCCCCTCGACGGTATCCTACGAGCAGTACTTC
CDR3 protein: CASSPSTVSYEQYF

D gene: NA
clone size: NA
V gene: TRBV3-1/TRBV3-2
J gene: TRBJ2-7
CDR3 DNA: TGTGCCAGCAGCCATGCTCCGGGGTCAAACTACGAGCAGTACTTC
CDR3 protein: CASSHAPGSNYEQYF

D gene: NA
clone size: NA
V gene: TRBV28
J gene: TRBJ1-2
CDR3 DNA: TGTGCCAGCAGTTTCCGACATTTACCCTCCATTGTATGGCATGGCTACACCTTC
CDR3 protein: CASSFRHLPSIVWHGYTF

D gene: NA
clone size: NA
V gene: TRBV2
J gene: TRBJ2-2
CDR3 DNA: TGTGCCACTGGGGTGGCGGGGCCCACCGGGGAGCTGTTTTTT
CDR3 protein: CATGVAGPTGELFF

D gene: NA
clone size: NA
V gene: TRBV7-8
J gene: TRBJ1-4
CDR3 DNA: TGTGCCAGCAGCTTCCCCTGGGACGGTGAAAAACTGTTTTTT
CDR3 protein: CASSFPWDGEKLFF

D gene: NA
clone size: NA
V gene: TRBV2
J gene: TRBJ1-3
CDR3 DNA: TGTGCCAGCAGACAACAGACCTCTGGAAACACCATATATTTT
CDR3 protein: CASRQQTSGNTIYF

D gene: TRBD2
clone size: NA
V gene: TRBV19
J gene: TRBJ2-7
CDR3 DNA: TGTGCCAGTGCCTCCAGCGGGAGGAGCTCCTACGAGCAGTACTTC
CDR3 protein: CASASSGRSSYEQYF

D gene: NA
clone size: NA
V gene: TRBV6-5
J gene: TRBJ1-5
CDR3 DNA: TGTGCCAGCAGTTACTCTATGGGGCATCGGCAGCCCCAGCATTTT
CDR3 protein: CASSYSMGHRQPQHF

D gene: NA
clone size: NA
V gene: TRBV3-1/TRBV3-2
J gene: TRBJ2-7
CDR3 DNA: TGTGCCAGCAGCCTCCAGGGGCCCTCCTACGAGCAGTACTTC
CDR3 protein: CASSLQGPSYEQYF

D gene: TRBD1
clone size: NA
V gene: TRBV28
J gene: TRBJ1-5
CDR3 DNA: TGTGCCAGCAGTGTGACAGGGGGCGGTCAGCCCCAGCATTTT
CDR3 protein: CASSVTGGGQPQHF

D gene: NA
clone size: NA
V gene: TRBV5-1
J gene: TRBJ1-6
CDR3 DNA: TGCGCCAGCAGCTCCACAGGGACGGGTAGTGATTCACCCCTCCACTTT
CDR3 protein: CASSSTGTGSDSPLHF

D gene: NA
clone size: once
V gene: TRBV18
J gene: TRBJ2-3
CDR3 DNA: TGTGCCAGCTCACCGAGTCGGACAACACACACAGATACGCAGTATTTT
CDR3 protein: CASSPSRTTHTDTQYF

D gene: NA
clone size: NA
V gene: TRBV30
J gene: TRBJ1-4
CDR3 DNA: TGTGCCTGGAGTGTAGGGAGAGCCGTAGGGGAAAAACTGTTTTTT
CDR3 protein: CAWSVGRAVGEKLFF

D gene: NA
clone size: NA
V gene: TRBV28
J gene: TRBJ1-2
CDR3 DNA: TGTGCCAGCAGTTTAACTGTTCAAACACCAACTAACTATGGCTACACCTTC
CDR3 protein: CASSLTVQTPTNYGYTF

D gene: NA
clone size: NA
V gene: TRBV28
J gene: TRBJ2-7
CDR3 DNA: TGTGCCAGCAGTGACCGGGCCGGCGACTTCTACGAGCAGTACTTC
CDR3 protein: CASSDRAGDFYEQYF

D gene: NA
clone size: NA
V gene: TRBV2
J gene: TRBJ2-1
CDR3 DNA: TGTGCCAGCAGTGAAGGGGAGTCCTCCTACAATGAGCAGTTCTTC
CDR3 protein: CASSEGESSYNEQFF

D gene: NA
clone size: NA
V gene: TRBV7-9
J gene: TRBJ1-4
CDR3 DNA: TGTGCCAGCAGCCTCCAGGCAGCAACTAATGAAAAACTGTTTTTT
CDR3 protein: CASSLQAATNEKLFF

D gene: TRBD1
clone size: few
V gene: TRBV15
J gene: TRBJ1-2
CDR3 DNA: TGTGCCACCAGCAGAGGGACAGGCTATGGCTACACCTTC
CDR3 protein: CATSRGTGYGYTF

D gene: NA
clone size: NA
V gene: TRBV6-1
J gene: TRBJ1-2
CDR3 DNA: TGTGCCAGCAGTGAAAGGGTCGATAATGGCTACACCTTC
CDR3 protein: CASSERVDNGYTF

D gene: NA
clone size: NA
V gene: TRBV9
J gene: TRBJ1-6
CDR3 DNA: TGTGCCAGCAGCCCTTTTGAGATGGGCGGTAATTCACCCCTCCACTTT
CDR3 protein: CASSPFEMGGNSPLHF

D gene: NA
clone size: NA
V gene: TRBV7-3
J gene: TRBJ1-1
CDR3 DNA: TGTGCCAGCAGCTTAGGGCAGGGTGAAGCTTTCTTT
CDR3 protein: CASSLGQGEAFF

D gene: NA
clone size: NA
V gene: TRBV19
J gene: TRBJ2-7
CDR3 DNA: TGTGCCAGTAGTATCCGGCAGAGCTCCTACGAGCAGTACTTC
CDR3 protein: CASSIRQSSYEQYF

D gene: NA
clone size: NA
V gene: TRBV28
J gene: TRBJ1-2
CDR3 DNA: TGTGCCAGCATCCCGAATAAGTGGGGGCCCTTTTTTGGCTACACCTTC
CDR3 protein: CASIPNKWGPFFGYTF

D gene: TRBD2
clone size: NA
V gene: TRBV4-2
J gene: TRBJ2-3
CDR3 DNA: TGTGCCAGCAGCCACCCCCCCGCAAGCGGGAGTGCAGATACGCAGTATTTT
CDR3 protein: CASSHPPASGSADTQYF

D gene: NA
clone size: NA
V gene: TRBV11-1
J gene: TRBJ2-1
CDR3 DNA: TGTGCCAGCAGTTCAAGCCGCGGACGGAGGCAGTTCTTC
CDR3 protein: CASSSSRGRRQFF

D gene: TRBD1
clone size: NA
V gene: TRBV4-2
J gene: TRBJ1-1
CDR3 DNA: TGTGCCAGCAGCCAATGGTTGACAGGGTCGGGAACTGAAGCTTTCTTT
CDR3 protein: CASSQWLTGSGTEAFF

D gene: NA
clone size: NA
V gene: TRBV28
J gene: TRBJ1-5
CDR3 DNA: TGTGCCAGCAGGAAGGATGACAGTTATAGCAATCAGCCCCAGCATTTT
CDR3 protein: CASRKDDSYSNQPQHF

D gene: TRBD1
clone size: NA
V gene: TRBV9
J gene: TRBJ2-7
CDR3 DNA: TGTGCCAGCAGCGCAGGGGACAGAACCCCCTACGAGCAGTACTTC
CDR3 protein: CASSAGDRTPYEQYF

D gene: NA
clone size: once
V gene: TRBV28
J gene: TRBJ1-2
CDR3 DNA: TGTGCCAGCAGTTTACTCAGGCCGGTGGATGGCTACACCTTC
CDR3 protein: CASSLLRPVDGYTF

D gene: NA
clone size: NA
V gene: TRBV3-1/TRBV3-2
J gene: TRBJ2-7
CDR3 DNA: TGTGCCAGCACCCCGGGACTGGGAATATACGAGCAGTACTTC
CDR3 protein: CASTPGLGIYEQYF

D gene: TRBD2
clone size: NA
V gene: TRBV6-2/TRBV6-3
J gene: TRBJ2-7
CDR3 DNA: TGTGCCAGCAGTTACTTGGGACTAGCGGGAGGAACCTACGAGCAGTACTTC
CDR3 protein: CASSYLGLAGGTYEQYF

D gene: NA
clone size: once
V gene: TRBV27
J gene: TRBJ2-3
CDR3 DNA: TGTGCCAGCAGTTTAAACGGAGCGGGCTACACAGATACGCAGTATTTT
CDR3 protein: CASSLNGAGYTDTQYF

D gene: NA
clone size: NA
V gene: TRBV27
J gene: TRBJ2-7
CDR3 DNA: TGTGCCAGCAGTTTATCAGCTGGGATCGGGAGTCTATACGAGCAGTACTTC
CDR3 protein: CASSLSAGIGSLYEQYF

D gene: TRBD2
clone size: few
V gene: TRBV11-3
J gene: TRBJ2-2
CDR3 DNA: TGTGCCAGCAGCCTCACTAGCGGGCATAACACCGGGGAGCTGTTTTTT
CDR3 protein: CASSLTSGHNTGELFF

D gene: NA
clone size: NA
V gene: TRBV15
J gene: TRBJ2-7
CDR3 DNA: TGTGCCACCAGCAGAGATGGAGGGAGAAGAGAAGAGCAGTACTTC
CDR3 protein: CATSRDGGRREEQYF

D gene: NA
clone size: NA
V gene: TRBV11-2
J gene: TRBJ2-2
CDR3 DNA: TGTGCCAGCAGCTTATTCCAGGGCGACACCGGGGAGCTGTTTTTT
CDR3 protein: CASSLFQGDTGELFF